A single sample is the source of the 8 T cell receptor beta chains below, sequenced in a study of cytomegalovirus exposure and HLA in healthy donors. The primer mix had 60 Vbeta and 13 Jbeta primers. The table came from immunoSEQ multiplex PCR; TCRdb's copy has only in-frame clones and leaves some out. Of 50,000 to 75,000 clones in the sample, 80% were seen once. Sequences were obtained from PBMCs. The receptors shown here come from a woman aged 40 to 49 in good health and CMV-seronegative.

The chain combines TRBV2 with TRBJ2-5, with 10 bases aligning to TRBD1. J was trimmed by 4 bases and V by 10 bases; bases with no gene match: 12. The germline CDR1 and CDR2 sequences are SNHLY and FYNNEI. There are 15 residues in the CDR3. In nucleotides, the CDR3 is TGTGCCACCTCGCCGTACCGACAGGGGGCAGAGACCCAGTACTTC. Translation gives CATSPYRQGAETQYF.

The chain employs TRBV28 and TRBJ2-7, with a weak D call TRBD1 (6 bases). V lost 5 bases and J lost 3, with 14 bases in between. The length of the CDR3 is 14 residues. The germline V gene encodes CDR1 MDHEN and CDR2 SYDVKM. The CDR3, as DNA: TGTGCCAGCAGTCCCCCAGGGGTTGGCTACGAGCAGTACTTC. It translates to CASSPPGVGYEQYF.

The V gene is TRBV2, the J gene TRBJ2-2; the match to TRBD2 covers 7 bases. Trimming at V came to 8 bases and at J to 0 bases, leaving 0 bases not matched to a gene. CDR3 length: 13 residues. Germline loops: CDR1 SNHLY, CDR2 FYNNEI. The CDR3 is CASGGANTGELFF. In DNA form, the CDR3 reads TGTGCCAGCGGGGGGGCGAACACCGGGGAGCTGTTTTTT.

The CDR3 is CAWRDRGRTDTQYF. The CDR3 region has the DNA TGTGCCTGGAGAGACAGGGGGCGCACAGATACGCAGTATTTT. V and J are TRBV30 and TRBJ2-3; 10 bases map to TRBD1. Trimming removed 3 bases from V and 1 base from J; junction bases left unmatched: 1. Germline loops: CDR1 GTSNPN, CDR2 SVGIG (reference sequence). The CDR3 is made up of 14 amino acids.

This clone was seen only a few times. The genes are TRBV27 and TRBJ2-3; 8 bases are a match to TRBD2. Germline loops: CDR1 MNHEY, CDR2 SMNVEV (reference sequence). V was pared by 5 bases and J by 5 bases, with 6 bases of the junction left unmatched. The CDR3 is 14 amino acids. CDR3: CASSVPGLGDTQYF. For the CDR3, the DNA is TGTGCCAGCAGTGTCCCGGGACTAGGAGATACGCAGTATTTT.

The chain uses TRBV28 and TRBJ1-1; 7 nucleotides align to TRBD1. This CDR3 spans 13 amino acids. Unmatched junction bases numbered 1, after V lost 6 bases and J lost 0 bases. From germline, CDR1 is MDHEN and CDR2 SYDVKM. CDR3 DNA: TGTGCCAGCAGCGACAGGGTGAACACTGAAGCTTTCTTT. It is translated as CASSDRVNTEAFF.

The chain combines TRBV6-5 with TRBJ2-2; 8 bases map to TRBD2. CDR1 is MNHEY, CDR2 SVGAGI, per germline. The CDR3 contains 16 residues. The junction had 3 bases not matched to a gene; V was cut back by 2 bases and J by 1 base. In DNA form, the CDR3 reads TGTGCCAGCAGTTACGTCAGCGGGAGGAACACCGGGGAGCTGTTTTTT. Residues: CASSYVSGRNTGELFF.

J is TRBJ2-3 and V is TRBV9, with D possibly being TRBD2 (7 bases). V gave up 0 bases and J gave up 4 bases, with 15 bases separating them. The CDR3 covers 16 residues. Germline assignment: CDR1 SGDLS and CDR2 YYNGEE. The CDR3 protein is CASSVDGWGGSDTQYF. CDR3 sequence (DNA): TGTGCCAGCAGCGTAGACGGGTGGGGGGGCTCAGATACGCAGTATTTT. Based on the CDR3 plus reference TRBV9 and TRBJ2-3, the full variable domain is DSGVTQTPKHLITATGQRVTLRCSPRSGDLSVYWYQQSLDQGLQFLIQYYNGEERAKGNILERFSAQQFPDLHSELNLSSLELGDSALYFCASSVDGWGGSDTQYFGPGTRLTVL.